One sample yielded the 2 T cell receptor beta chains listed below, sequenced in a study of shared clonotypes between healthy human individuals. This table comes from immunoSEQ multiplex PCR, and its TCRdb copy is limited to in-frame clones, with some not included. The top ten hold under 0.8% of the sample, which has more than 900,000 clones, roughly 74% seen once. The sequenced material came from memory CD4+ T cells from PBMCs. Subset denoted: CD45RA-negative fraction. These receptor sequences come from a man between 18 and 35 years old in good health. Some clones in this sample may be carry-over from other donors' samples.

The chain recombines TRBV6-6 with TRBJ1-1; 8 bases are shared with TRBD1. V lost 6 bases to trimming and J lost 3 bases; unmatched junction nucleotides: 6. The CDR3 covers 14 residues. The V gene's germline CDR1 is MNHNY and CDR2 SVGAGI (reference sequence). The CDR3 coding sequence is TGTGCCAGCAGGGCAGGGGGCTCGCACACTGAAGCTTTCTTT. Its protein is CASRAGGSHTEAFF.

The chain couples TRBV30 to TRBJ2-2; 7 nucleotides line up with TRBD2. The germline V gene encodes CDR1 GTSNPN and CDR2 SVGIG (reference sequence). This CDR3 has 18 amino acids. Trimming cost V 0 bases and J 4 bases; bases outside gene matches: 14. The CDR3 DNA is TGTGCCTGGAGTGTAATTAGATGGGACTATAGGAGCACCGGGGAGCTGTTTTTT. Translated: CAWSVIRWDYRSTGELFF.